The 4 T cell receptor beta chains below were found in one sample sequenced in a study of control samples from healthy donors and cancer patients. Sequencing was performed with immunoSEQ multiplex PCR; in TCRdb, only in-frame clones are kept and a portion is missing. The sample has about 86,000 clones, approximately 88% seen once. Source material: PBMCs. These receptors all come from a woman aged 45-65 years with colorectal cancer.

This clone came up once. This chain connects TRBV19 to TRBJ1-1; 8 nucleotides line up with TRBD1. V lost 8 bases to trimming and J lost 6 bases; unmatched junction nucleotides: 8. Germline CDR1 is LNHDA and CDR2 is SQIVND (reference sequence). This CDR3 is 13 amino acids long. The CDR3 spells CASAQGAAPEAFF. In DNA, the CDR3 is TGTGCCAGTGCGCAGGGGGCTGCCCCTGAAGCTTTCTTT.

The chain recombines TRBV7-9 with TRBJ1-2; D remains unclear. The CDR3 loop spans 12 amino acids. CDR1 is SEHNR, CDR2 FQNEAQ, per germline (reference sequence). Between the trimmed V and J ends, which lost 1 base and 8 bases, there was a span of 8 bases. CDR3 bases: TGTGCCAGCAGCTTAGAGGAAGGAGGCTACACCTTC. Its translation is CASSLEEGGYTF.

The rearrangement uses TRBV7-9 and TRBJ2-1, with a possible D match to TRBD2 (5 bases). V lost 11 bases and J 7 bases, leaving 15 bases between the germline ends. This CDR3 comprises 12 residues. Germline CDR1 is SEHNR and CDR2 is FQNEAQ (reference sequence). CDR3 region: CALRGLRNEQFF. CDR3 nucleotides: TGTGCCCTACGGGGATTGCGAAATGAGCAGTTCTTC.

On this clone itself: Other DNA sequences in this specimen translate into the identical CDR3. This rearrangement joins TRBV18 to TRBJ1-2, with 8 bases that match TRBD1. CDR1 is KGHSH and CDR2 is LQKENI in the germline V gene. The CDR3 is 15 residues long. Trimming cost V 3 bases and J 0 bases; bases outside gene matches: 3. The CDR3 DNA reads as TGTGCCAGCTCACCCCAGGGACAGGCTAACTATGGCTACACCTTC. It is translated as CASSPQGQANYGYTF.